This T cell receptor (beta chain) was identified in a study of blood T cell repertoires in COVID-19. Study-level background: The United States, Italy and Spain were the sources of the acute and convalescent COVID-19 samples.

Generated by immunoSEQ multiplex PCR, the TCRdb table keeps only in-frame clones and is missing some. This table holds approximately 98,000 clones, about nine tenths found once. The TCR comes from a human donor in a cohort sampled during active COVID-19. Sequencing input: peripheral blood.

The CDR3 bases are TGCGCCAGCAGCCAACAATCTCCGGGACAGTTCTACGAGCAGTACTTC. Translating it yields CASSQQSPGQFYEQYF. This chain connects TRBV5-1 to TRBJ2-7, with 7 positions matching TRBD1. The germline gives CDR1 SGHRS, CDR2 YFSETQ. The CDR3 consists of 16 residues. V shed 4 bases, J shed 3 bases, and the junction held 13 bases outside the gene matches.